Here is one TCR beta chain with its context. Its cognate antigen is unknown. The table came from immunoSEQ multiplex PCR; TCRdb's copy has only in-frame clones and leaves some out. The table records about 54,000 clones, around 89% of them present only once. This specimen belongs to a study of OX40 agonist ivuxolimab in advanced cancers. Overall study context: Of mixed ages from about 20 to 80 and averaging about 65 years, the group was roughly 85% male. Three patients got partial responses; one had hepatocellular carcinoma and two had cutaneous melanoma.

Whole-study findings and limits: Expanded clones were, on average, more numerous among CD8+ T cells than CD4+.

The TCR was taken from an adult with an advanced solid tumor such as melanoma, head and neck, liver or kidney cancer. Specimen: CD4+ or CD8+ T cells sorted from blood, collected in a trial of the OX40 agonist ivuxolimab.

CDR3 loop: CASSRDRVGEQYF. Written as DNA, the CDR3 is TGTGCCAGCAGCAGGGACAGGGTGGGCGAGCAGTACTTC. This rearrangement joins TRBV7-2 to TRBJ2-7; 9 nucleotides agree with TRBD1. V was pared by 5 bases and J by 6 bases, with 5 bases of the junction left unmatched. From germline, CDR1 is SGHTA and CDR2 FQGNSA. This CDR3 is 13 amino acids long.